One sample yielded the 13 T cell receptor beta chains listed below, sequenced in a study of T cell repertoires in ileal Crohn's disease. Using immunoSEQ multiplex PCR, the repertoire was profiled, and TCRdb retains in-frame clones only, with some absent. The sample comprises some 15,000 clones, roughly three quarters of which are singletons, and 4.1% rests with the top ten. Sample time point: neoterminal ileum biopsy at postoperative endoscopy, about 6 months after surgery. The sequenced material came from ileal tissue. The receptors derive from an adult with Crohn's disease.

The CDR3 region is CASSLGPEEETQYF. The CDR3 DNA sequence: TGTGCCAGCAGCTTAGGACCGGAAGAAGAGACCCAGTACTTC. The chain combines TRBV7-2 with TRBJ2-5; D is ambiguous. CDR3 length: 14 residues. Germline V gives CDR1 SGHTA, CDR2 FQGNSA. Trimming took off 1 base at V and 3 bases at J, with 9 bases between the two ends.

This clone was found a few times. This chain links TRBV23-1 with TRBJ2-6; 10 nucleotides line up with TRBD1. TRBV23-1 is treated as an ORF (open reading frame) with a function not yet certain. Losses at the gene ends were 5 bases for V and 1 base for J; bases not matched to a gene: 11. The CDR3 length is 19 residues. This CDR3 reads CASSGTGAGSLSGANVLTF. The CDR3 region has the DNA TGCGCCAGCAGTGGGACAGGGGCGGGCTCTCTGTCTGGGGCCAACGTCCTGACTTTC.

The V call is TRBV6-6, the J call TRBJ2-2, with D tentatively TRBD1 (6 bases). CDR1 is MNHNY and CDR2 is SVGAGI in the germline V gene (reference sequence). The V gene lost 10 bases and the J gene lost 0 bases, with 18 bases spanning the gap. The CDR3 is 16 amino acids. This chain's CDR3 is CATRGGSFANTGELFF. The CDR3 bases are TGTGCCACCAGGGGTGGTTCGTTCGCGAACACCGGGGAGCTGTTTTTT.

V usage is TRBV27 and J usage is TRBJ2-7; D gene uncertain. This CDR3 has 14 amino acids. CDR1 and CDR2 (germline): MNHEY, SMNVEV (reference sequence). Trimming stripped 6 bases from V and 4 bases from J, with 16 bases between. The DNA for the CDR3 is TGTGCCAGCAGGGAACCGGTCGTAGGGTACGAGCAGTACTTC. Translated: CASREPVVGYEQYF.

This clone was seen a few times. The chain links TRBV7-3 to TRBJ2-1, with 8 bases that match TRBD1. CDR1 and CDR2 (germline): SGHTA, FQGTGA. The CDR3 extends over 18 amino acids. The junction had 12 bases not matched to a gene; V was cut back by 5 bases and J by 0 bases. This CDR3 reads CASSISGRGQGSYNEQFF. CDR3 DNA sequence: TGTGCCAGCAGCATTTCGGGCCGTGGACAGGGCTCCTACAATGAGCAGTTCTTC.

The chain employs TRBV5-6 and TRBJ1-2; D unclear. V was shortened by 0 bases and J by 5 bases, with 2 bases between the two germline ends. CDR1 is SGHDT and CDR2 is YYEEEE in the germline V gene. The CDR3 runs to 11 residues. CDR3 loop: CASSLGYGYTF. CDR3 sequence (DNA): TGTGCCAGCAGCTTGGGTTATGGCTACACCTTC.

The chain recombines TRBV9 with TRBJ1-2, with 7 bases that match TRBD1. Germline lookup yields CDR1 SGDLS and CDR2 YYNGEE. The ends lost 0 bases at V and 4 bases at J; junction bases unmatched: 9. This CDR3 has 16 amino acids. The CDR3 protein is CASSVEILGDSYGYTF. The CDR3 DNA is TGTGCCAGCAGCGTAGAAATATTAGGGGACAGCTATGGCTACACCTTC. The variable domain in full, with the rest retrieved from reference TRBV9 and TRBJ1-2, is DSGVTQTPKHLITATGQRVTLRCSPRSGDLSVYWYQQSLDQGLQFLIQYYNGEERAKGNILERFSAQQFPDLHSELNLSSLELGDSALYFCASSVEILGDSYGYTFGSGTRLTVV.

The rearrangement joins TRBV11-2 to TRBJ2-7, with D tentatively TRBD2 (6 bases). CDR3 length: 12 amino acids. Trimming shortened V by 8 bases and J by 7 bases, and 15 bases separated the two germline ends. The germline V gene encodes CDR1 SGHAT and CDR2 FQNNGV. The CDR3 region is CASGRGGWEQYF. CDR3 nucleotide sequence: TGTGCCAGCGGCCGCGGAGGGTGGGAGCAGTACTTC.

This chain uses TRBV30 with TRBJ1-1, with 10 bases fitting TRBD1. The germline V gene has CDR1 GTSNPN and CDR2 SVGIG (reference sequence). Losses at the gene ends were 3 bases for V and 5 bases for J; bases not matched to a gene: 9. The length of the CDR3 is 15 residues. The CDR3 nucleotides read TGTGCCTGGAGCGCCGGACAGGGGGGTAGGACTGAAGCTTTCTTT. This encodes CAWSAGQGGRTEAFF.

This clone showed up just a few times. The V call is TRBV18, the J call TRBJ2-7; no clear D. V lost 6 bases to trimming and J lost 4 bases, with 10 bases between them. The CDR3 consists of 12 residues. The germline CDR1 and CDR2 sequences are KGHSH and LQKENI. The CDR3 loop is CASSQGEYEQYF. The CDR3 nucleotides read TGTGCCAGCTCCCAAGGTGAATACGAGCAGTACTTC.

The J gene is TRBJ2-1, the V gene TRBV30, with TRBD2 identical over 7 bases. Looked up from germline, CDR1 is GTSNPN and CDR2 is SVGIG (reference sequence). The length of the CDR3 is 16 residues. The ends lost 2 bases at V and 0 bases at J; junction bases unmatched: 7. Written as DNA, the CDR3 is TGTGCCTGGAGTAGAGGAAAGCGGGGCTCCTACAATGAGCAGTTCTTC. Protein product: CAWSRGKRGSYNEQFF. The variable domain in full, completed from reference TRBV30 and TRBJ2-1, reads SQTIHQWPATLVQPVGSPLSLECTVEGTSNPNLYWYRQAAGRGLQLLFYSVGIGQISSEVPQNLSASRPQDRQFILSSKKLLLSDSGFYLCAWSRGKRGSYNEQFFGPGTRLTVL.

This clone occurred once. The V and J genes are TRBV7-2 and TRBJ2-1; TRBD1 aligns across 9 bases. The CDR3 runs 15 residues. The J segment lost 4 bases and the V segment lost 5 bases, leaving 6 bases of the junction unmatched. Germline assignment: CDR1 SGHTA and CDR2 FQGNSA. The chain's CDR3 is CASSSGQGRYNEQFF. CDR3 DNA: TGTGCCAGCAGCAGCGGACAGGGGCGGTACAATGAGCAGTTCTTC.

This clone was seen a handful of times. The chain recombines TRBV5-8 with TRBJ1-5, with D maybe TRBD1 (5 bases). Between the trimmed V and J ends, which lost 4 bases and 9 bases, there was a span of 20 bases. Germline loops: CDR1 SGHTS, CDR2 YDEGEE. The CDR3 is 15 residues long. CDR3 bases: TGTGCCAGCAGCACCCGCAGGGCCCTAGATCGGCCCCAGCATTTT. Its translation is CASSTRRALDRPQHF.